This T cell receptor (beta chain) was sequenced for a study of chemoradiotherapy in HPV16-positive cancers. General study results and limits: During treatment, candidate HPV-specific clones and E7-related motifs expanded in tumor. In HPV16-positive patients, HPV-responsive T-cell expansion tracked better recurrence-free survival.

Repeated repertoire sampling spanned the course of chemoradiotherapy. The protocol was immunoSEQ multiplex PCR, while the TCRdb copy is restricted to in-frame clones and leaves out a portion. This sample has about 12,000 clones, with about three quarters found just once. As concerns this clone: Its target is unknown.

The J segment lost 4 bases and the V segment lost 3 bases, leaving 4 bases of the junction unmatched. This CDR3 contains 15 residues. Germline values: CDR1 KGHSH, CDR2 LQKENI. The sample was gathered from a patient who underwent chemoradiotherapy. This sequence originates from a human donor with HPV-associated anogenital cancer. V usage is TRBV18 and J usage is TRBJ2-2, with TRBD1 identical over 8 bases. Here the CDR3 reads CASSPGQGSTGELFF. CDR3 bases: TGTGCCAGCTCACCCGGACAGGGATCCACCGGGGAGCTGTTTTTT.